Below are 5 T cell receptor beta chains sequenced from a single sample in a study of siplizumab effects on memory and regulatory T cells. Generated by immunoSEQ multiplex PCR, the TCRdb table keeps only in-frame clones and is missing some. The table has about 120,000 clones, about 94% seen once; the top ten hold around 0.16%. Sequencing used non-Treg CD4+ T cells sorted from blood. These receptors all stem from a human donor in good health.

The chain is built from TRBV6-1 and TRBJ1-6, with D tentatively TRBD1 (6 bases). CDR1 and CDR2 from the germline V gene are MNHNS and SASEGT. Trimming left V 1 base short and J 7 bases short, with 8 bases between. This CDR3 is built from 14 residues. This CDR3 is CASSEGGRNSPLHF. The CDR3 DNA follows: TGTGCCAGCAGTGAAGGGGGGCGGAATTCACCCCTCCACTTT.

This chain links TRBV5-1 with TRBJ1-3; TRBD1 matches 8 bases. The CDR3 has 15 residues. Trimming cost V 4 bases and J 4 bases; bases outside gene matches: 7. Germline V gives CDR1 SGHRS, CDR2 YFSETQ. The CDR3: CASSAGTGRGNTIYF. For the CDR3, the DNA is TGCGCCAGCAGCGCCGGGACAGGTAGAGGAAACACCATATATTTT.

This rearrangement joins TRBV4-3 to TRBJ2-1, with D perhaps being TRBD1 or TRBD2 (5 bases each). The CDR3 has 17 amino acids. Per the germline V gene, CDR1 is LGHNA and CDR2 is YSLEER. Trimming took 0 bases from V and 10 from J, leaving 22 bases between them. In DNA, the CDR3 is TGCGCCAGCAGCCAAGATGGGACCCACTCCCCCCCAAGGGAGCAGTTCTTC. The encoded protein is CASSQDGTHSPPREQFF.

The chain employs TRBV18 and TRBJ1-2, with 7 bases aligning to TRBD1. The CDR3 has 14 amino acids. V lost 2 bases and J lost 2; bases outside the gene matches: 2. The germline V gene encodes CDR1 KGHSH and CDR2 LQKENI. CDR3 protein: CASSPGTVNYGYTF. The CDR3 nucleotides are TGTGCCAGCTCACCAGGGACAGTAAACTATGGCTACACCTTC.

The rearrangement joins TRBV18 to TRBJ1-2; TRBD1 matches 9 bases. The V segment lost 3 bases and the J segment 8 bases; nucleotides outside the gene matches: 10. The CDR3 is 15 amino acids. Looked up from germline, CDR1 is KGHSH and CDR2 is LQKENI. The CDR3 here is CASSPPGQGLWGYTF. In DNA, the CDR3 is TGTGCCAGCTCACCCCCGGGACAGGGCCTGTGGGGCTACACCTTC.